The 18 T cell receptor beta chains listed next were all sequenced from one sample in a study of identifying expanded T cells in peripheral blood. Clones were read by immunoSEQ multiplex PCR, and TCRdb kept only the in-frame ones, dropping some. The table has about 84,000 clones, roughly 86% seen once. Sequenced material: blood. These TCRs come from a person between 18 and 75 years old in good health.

The CDR3 loop reads CASSTMAGSPLHF. CDR3 nucleotide sequence: TGTGCCAGCAGCACCATGGCAGGCTCACCCCTCCACTTT. The chain couples TRBV9 to TRBJ1-6; no clear D. Germline loops: CDR1 SGDLS, CDR2 YYNGEE. The CDR3 is 13 amino acids. Trimming left V 4 bases short and J 10 bases short, with 12 bases between.

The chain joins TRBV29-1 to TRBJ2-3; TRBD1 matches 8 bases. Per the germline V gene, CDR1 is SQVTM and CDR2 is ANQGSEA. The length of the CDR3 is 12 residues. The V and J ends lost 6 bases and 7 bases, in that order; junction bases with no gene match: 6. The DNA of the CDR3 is TGCAGCGTCAGACAGGGGTGGAATACGCAGTATTTT. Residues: CSVRQGWNTQYF.

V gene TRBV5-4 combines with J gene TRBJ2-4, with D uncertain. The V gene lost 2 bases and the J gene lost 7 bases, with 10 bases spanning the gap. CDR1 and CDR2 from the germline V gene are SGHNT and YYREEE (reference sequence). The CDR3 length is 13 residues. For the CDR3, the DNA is TGTGCCAGCAGCTTAGAAATCCGGAACATTCAGTACTTC. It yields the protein CASSLEIRNIQYF.

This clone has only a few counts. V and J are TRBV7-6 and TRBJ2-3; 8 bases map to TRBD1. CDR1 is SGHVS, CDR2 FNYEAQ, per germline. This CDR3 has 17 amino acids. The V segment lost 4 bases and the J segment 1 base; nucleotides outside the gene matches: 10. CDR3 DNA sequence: TGTGCCAGCAGCTCATACCTAGGACAGGGTGGCACAGATACGCAGTATTTT. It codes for CASSSYLGQGGTDTQYF.

CDR3 nucleotide sequence: TGCGCCAGCAGCCTATCCCCACAGGGGCGAGAGACCCAGTACTTC. Residues: CASSLSPQGRETQYF. The chain has TRBV5-1 and TRBJ2-5, with 7 bases lining up with TRBD1. Germline V gene lookup returns CDR1 SGHRS and CDR2 YFSETQ. After removal of 4 bases from V and 4 bases from J, the junction contained 10 bases not matched to a gene. CDR3 size: 15 residues.

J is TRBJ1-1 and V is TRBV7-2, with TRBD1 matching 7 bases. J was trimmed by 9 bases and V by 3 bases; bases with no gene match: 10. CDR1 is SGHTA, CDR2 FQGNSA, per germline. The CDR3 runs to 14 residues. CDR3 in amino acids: CASSFAGQTNKAFF. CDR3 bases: TGTGCCAGCAGCTTTGCGGGACAGACTAATAAAGCTTTCTTT.

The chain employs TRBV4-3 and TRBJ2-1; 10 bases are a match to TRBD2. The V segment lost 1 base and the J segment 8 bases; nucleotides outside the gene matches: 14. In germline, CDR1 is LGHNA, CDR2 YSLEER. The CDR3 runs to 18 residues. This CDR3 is CASSQGPQSGGAFYEQFF. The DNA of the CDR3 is TGCGCCAGCAGCCAAGGGCCCCAAAGCGGGGGGGCCTTTTATGAGCAGTTCTTC.

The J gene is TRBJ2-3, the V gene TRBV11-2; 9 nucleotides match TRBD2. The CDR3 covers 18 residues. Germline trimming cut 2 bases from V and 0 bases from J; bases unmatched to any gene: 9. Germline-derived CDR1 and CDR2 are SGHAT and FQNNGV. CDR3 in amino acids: CASSLRSLAGTSTDTQYF. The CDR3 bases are TGTGCCAGCAGCTTACGGTCTCTAGCGGGGACAAGCACAGATACGCAGTATTTT.

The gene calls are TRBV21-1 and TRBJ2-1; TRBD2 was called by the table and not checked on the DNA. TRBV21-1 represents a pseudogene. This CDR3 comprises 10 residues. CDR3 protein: CASTINEQFF. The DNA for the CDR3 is TGTGCCAGCACTATCAATGAGCAGTTCTTC.

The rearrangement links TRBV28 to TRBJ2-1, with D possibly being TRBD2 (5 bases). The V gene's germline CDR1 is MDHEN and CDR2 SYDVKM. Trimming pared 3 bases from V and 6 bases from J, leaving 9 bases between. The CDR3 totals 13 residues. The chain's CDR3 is CASSFASPNEQFF. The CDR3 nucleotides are TGTGCCAGCAGTTTTGCTAGCCCCAATGAGCAGTTCTTC.

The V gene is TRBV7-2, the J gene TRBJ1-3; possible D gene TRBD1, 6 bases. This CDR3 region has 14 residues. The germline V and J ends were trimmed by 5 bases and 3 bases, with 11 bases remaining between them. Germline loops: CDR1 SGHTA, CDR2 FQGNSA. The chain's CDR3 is CASSPQGNGNTIYF. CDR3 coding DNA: TGTGCCAGCAGCCCGCAGGGGAATGGAAACACCATATATTTT.

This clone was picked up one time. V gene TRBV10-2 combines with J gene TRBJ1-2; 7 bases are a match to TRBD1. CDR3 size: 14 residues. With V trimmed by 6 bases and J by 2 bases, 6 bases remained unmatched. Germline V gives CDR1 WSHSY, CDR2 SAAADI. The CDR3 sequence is CASRTGEANYGYTF. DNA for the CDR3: TGCGCCAGCAGAACAGGGGAGGCCAACTATGGCTACACCTTC.

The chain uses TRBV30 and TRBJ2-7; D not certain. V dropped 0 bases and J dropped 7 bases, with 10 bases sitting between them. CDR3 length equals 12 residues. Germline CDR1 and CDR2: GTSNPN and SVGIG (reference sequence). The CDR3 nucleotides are TGTGCCTGGAGTGTACCCCCGAGTGAGCAGTACTTC. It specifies CAWSVPPSEQYF. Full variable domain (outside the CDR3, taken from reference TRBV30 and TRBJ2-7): SQTIHQWPATLVQPVGSPLSLECTVEGTSNPNLYWYRQAAGRGLQLLFYSVGIGQISSEVPQNLSASRPQDRQFILSSKKLLLSDSGFYLCAWSVPPSEQYFGPGTRLTVT.

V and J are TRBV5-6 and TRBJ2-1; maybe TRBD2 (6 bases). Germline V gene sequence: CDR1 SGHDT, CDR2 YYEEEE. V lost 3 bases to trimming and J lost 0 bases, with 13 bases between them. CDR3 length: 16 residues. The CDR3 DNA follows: TGTGCCAGCAGCTCACATAGCGGAACCTCCTACAATGAGCAGTTCTTC. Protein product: CASSSHSGTSYNEQFF. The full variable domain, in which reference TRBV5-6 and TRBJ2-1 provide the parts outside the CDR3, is DAGVTQSPTHLIKTRGQQVTLRCSPKSGHDTVSWYQQALGQGPQFIFQYYEEEERQRGNFPDRFSGHQFPNYSSELNVNALLLGDSALYLCASSSHSGTSYNEQFFGPGTRLTVL.

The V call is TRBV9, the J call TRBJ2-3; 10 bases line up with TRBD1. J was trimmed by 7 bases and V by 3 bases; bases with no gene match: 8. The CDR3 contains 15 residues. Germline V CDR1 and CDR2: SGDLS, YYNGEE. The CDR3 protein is CASSAPGQGKNTQYF. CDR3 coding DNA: TGTGCCAGCAGCGCTCCGGGACAGGGGAAAAATACGCAGTATTTT.

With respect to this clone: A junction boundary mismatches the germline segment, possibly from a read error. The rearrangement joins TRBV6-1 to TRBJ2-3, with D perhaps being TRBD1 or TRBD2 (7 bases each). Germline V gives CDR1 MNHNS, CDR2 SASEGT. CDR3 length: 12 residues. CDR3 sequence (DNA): TGTGCCAGCAGTGAATCCCTTGGGAGGGGGCATTTT. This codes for CASSESLGRGHF.

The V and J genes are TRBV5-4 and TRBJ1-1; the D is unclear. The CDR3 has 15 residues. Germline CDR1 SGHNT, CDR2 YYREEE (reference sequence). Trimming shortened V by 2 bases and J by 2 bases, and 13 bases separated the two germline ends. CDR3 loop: CASSFAGVFNTEAFF. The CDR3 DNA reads TGTGCCAGCAGCTTTGCAGGAGTATTCAACACTGAAGCTTTCTTT.

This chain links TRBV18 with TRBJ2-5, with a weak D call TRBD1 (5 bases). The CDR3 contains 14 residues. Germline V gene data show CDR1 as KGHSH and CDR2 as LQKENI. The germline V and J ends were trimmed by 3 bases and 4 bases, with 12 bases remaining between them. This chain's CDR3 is CASSPKGVPETQYF. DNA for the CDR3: TGTGCCAGCTCACCCAAAGGGGTCCCAGAGACCCAGTACTTC.